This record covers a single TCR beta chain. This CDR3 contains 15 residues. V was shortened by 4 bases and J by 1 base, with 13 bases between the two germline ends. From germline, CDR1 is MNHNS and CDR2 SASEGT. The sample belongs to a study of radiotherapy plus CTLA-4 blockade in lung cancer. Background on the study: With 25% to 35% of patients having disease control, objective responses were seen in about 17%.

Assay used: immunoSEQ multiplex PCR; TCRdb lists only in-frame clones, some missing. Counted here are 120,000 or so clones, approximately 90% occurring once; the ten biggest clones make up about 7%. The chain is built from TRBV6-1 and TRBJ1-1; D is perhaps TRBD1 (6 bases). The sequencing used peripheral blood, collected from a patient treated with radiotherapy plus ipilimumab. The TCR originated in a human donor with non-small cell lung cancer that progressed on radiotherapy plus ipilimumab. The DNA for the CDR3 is TGTGCCAGCAGTGCCCTGGGACAAGCGAACACTGAAGCTTTCTTT. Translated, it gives CASSALGQANTEAFF.